Listed below are T cell receptor beta chains from one sample, sequenced in a study of STAT3 mutations in large granular lymphocyte leukemia. Clones were read by immunoSEQ multiplex PCR, and TCRdb kept only the in-frame ones, dropping some. The table includes some 37,000 clones, roughly 88% detected once. Sequencing input: PBMCs. The source of these receptors is a human donor with T large granular lymphocyte leukemia. Some clones in this sample may be carry-over from other donors' samples. Both conserved end residues are part of each CDR3. The D gene is left open where the match is weak. A row's size may be missing; if present it is once, few, many or a size class.

NA	TRBV7-2	TRBJ1-2	NA	TGTGCCAGCAGCTTTGGGGCAGGGAGTTTGGTTGGCTACACCTTC	CASSFGAGSLVGYTF
NA	TRBV7-2	TRBJ1-1	NA	TGTGCCAGCAGCCCATTTCCGAGGGGGAACACTGAAGCTTTCTTT	CASSPFPRGNTEAFF
NA	TRBV7-7	TRBJ1-5	NA	TGTGCTAGCAGCTTAGCTCCCACCAATAGCAATCAGCCCCAGCATTTT	CASSLAPTNSNQPQHF
NA	TRBV28	TRBJ1-1	NA	TGTGCCAGCAGTTTTGCCGGGCTGGACACTGAAGCTTTCTTT	CASSFAGLDTEAFF
NA	TRBV28	TRBJ2-7	NA	TGTGCCAGCAGTCCGCGGATCGACGAGCAGTACTTC	CASSPRIDEQYF
NA	TRBV5-1	TRBJ1-1	NA	TGCGCCAGCAGCCTACAGCAGAACACTGAAGCTTTCTTT	CASSLQQNTEAFF
once	TRBV5-4	TRBJ1-6	NA	TGTGCCAGCAGCTTGTCTTGGGGGGAAGGATCACCCCTCCACTTT	CASSLSWGEGSPLHF
NA	TRBV7-2	TRBJ2-5	NA	TGTGCCAGCAGCCCTACAGGGTTTAAGGAGACCCAGTACTTC	CASSPTGFKETQYF
NA	TRBV19	TRBJ1-3	NA	TGTGCCAGTAGTATAGTTCTGGACAGCTCTGGAAACACCATATATTTT	CASSIVLDSSGNTIYF
NA	TRBV18	TRBJ2-7	NA	TGTGCCAGCTCACAGGGATCCTACGAGCAGTACTTC	CASSQGSYEQYF
NA	TRBV5-1	TRBJ1-2	TRBD1	TGCGCCAGCAGCTTGGCGGGGACAGGGGCGGTCTATGGCTACACCTTC	CASSLAGTGAVYGYTF
NA	TRBV20-1	TRBJ2-1	NA	TGCAGTGCCTATAGCAATGAGCAGTTCTTC	CSAYSNEQFF
NA	TRBV19	TRBJ2-3	TRBD2	TGTGCCAGTATCCCACCCAGACTAGCGGGGATGGTAGATACGCAGTATTTT	CASIPPRLAGMVDTQYF
once	TRBV4-3	TRBJ1-2	TRBD1	TGCGCCAGCAGCCAAGACCCCCCAGGGGGCTTGAGTGGCTACACCTTC	CASSQDPPGGLSGYTF
NA	TRBV6-5	TRBJ2-3	TRBD1	TGTGCCAGTGGGACAGGCCGCACAGATACGCAGTATTTT	CASGTGRTDTQYF
NA	TRBV5-6	TRBJ2-4	TRBD1	TGTGCCAGCAGCCCCGGGACAGAAAACATTCAGTACTTC	CASSPGTENIQYF
NA	TRBV7-8	TRBJ2-1	NA	TGTGCCAGCAGCGCGTCGGAGGCGTCCTACAATGAGCAGTTCTTC	CASSASEASYNEQFF
NA	TRBV6-5	TRBJ2-2	TRBD1	TGTGCCAGCAGTCTCACAGGGGGCACTACCGGGGAGCTGTTTTTT	CASSLTGGTTGELFF
NA	TRBV10-2	TRBJ2-5	NA	TGCGCCAGCAGTGAGTCCGAGCATCCGGGCGGGGAGACCCAGTACTTC	CASSESEHPGGETQYF
NA	TRBV5-4	TRBJ1-2	TRBD1	TGTGCCAGCAGCTTGGGGGACAGGGGGCGCGTCTATGGCTACACCTTC	CASSLGDRGRVYGYTF
NA	TRBV10-2	TRBJ1-2	TRBD1	TGCGCCAGCGGACAGGGGGGACCCTATGGCTACACCTTC	CASGQGGPYGYTF
NA	TRBV6-6	TRBJ1-6	NA	TGTGCCAGCACCGGGGGCGGAAATTCACCCCTCCACTTT	CASTGGGNSPLHF
few	TRBV6-5	TRBJ1-3	NA	TGTGCCAGCAGTCAGCAGGCTGGAAACACCATATATTTT	CASSQQAGNTIYF
NA	TRBV4-1	TRBJ2-2	NA	TGCGCCAGCAGCCAAGATCAGAGGACAGCCGGGGAGCTGTTTTTT	CASSQDQRTAGELFF
once	TRBV19	TRBJ1-5	NA	TGTGCCAGTAGTATGCCAGGGGGCAATCAGCCCCAGCATTTT	CASSMPGGNQPQHF
NA	TRBV5-1	TRBJ1-4	TRBD1	TGCGCCAGCAGCTTGACAGGGGCCCTAAATGAAAAACTGTTTTTT	CASSLTGALNEKLFF
NA	TRBV6-5	TRBJ1-1	NA	TGTGCCAGCAGTCGACAGGCGGTTAACACTGAAGCTTTCTTT	CASSRQAVNTEAFF